This T cell receptor beta chain is from a study of cytomegalovirus exposure and HLA in healthy donors. Only a few counts were recorded for this clone. Antigen unknown. The PCR ran on 60 Vbeta and 13 Jbeta primers. Clones were sequenced by immunoSEQ multiplex PCR, and TCRdb holds only the in-frame ones, with some missing. The table lists about 100,000 clones, approximately 72% of them singletons. Whole-study findings and limits: In terms of immune exposure information, only CMV serostatus was available. There were reportedly fewer N-insertions in an Asian-associated ancestry cluster than the approximately 700-donor mean, in a later analysis. Accurate predictions that matched the HLA-A and HLA-B alleles of most subjects were reportedly made from TCR beta sequences. Previously analyzed data showed that most TCR beta V segments were productive at a frequency of about 87% or about 30%.

The source of this sequence is a man between 35 and 55 years old in good health and CMV-seropositive. What was sequenced was PBMCs.

In nucleotides, the CDR3 is TGTGCCAGCAAATCTAGCGGGAGCCCAAATAGGGATGAGCAGTTCTTC. Translated: CASKSSGSPNRDEQFF. The chain employs TRBV7-6 and TRBJ2-1; 10 nucleotides line up with TRBD2. Germline V gene sequence: CDR1 SGHVS, CDR2 FNYEAQ. The CDR3 consists of 16 residues. Trimming cost V 7 bases and J 8 bases; bases outside gene matches: 14.